This T cell receptor beta chain emerged from a study of vaccination effects on CD4 cells after COVID-19. Study background: Median timing of post-vaccine samples was 72 days after the second dose.

Generated by immunoSEQ multiplex PCR, the TCRdb table keeps only in-frame clones and is missing some. The repertoire holds fewer than 25,000 clones, 65% to 80% seen once, with 10% in the top ten. General study points: Cross-reactivity with common cold coronaviruses was shown by only 1 of 255 vaccine-induced clones in healthy vaccinees.

This CDR3 is built from 13 residues. With 0 bases removed from V and 6 bases from J, the gap between germline ends came to 7 bases. Germline V gives CDR1 LNHNV, CDR2 YYDKDF (reference sequence). As for this clone: Its antigen is not known.

After expansion with viral peptide pools in the ViraFEST assay, antigen-specific CD4+ T cells were sequenced. CD4+ T cells were isolated after less than 12 days of culture. Two-dose vaccination with either BNT162b2 or mRNA-1273 was given to the participants. All vaccine recipients tested negative for nucleocapsid antibodies and had never contracted SARS-CoV-2 infection. At days 3 and 7, half of the medium was exchanged for IL-2 medium. Sequences were derived from CD4+ T cells from PBMCs cultured with HCoV-NL63 spike peptides, sampled after COVID-19 vaccination. This TCR was sampled from a human donor who received a COVID-19 vaccine. The rearrangement links TRBV15 to TRBJ2-3; D is undetermined. The CDR3 region is CATSRDVVDTQYF. The CDR3 region has the DNA TGTGCCACCAGCAGAGATGTCGTGGATACGCAGTATTTT.